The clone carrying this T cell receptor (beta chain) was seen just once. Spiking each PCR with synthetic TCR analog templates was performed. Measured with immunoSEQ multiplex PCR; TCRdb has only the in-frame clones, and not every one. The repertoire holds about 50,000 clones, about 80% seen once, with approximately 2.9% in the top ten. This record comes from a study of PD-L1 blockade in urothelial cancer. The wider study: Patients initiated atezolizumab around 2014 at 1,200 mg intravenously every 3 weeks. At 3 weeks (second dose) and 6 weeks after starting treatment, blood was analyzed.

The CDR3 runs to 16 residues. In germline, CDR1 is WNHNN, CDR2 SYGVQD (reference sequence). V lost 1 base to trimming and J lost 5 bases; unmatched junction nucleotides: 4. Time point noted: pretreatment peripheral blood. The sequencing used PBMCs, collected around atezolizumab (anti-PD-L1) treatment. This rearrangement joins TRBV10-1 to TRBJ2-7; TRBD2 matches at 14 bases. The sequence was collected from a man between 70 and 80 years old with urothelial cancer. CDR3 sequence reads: CASSEWGLAGADEQYF. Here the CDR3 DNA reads TGCGCCAGCAGTGAGTGGGGACTAGCGGGAGCTGACGAGCAGTACTTC.